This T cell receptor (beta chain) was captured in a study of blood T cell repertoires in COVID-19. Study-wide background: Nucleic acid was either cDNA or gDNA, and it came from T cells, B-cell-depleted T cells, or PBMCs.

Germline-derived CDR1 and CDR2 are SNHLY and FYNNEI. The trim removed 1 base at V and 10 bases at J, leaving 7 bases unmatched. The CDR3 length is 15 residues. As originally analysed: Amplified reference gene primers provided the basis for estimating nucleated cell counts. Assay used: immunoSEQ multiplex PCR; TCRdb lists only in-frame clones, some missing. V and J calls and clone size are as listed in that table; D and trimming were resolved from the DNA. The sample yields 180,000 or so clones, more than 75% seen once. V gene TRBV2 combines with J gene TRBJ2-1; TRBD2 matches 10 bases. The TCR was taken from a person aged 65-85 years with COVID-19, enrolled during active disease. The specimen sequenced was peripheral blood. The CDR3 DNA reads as TGTGCCAGCAGTGAAGGGCTAGCGGGAGTTAAGGAGCAGTTCTTC. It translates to CASSEGLAGVKEQFF.